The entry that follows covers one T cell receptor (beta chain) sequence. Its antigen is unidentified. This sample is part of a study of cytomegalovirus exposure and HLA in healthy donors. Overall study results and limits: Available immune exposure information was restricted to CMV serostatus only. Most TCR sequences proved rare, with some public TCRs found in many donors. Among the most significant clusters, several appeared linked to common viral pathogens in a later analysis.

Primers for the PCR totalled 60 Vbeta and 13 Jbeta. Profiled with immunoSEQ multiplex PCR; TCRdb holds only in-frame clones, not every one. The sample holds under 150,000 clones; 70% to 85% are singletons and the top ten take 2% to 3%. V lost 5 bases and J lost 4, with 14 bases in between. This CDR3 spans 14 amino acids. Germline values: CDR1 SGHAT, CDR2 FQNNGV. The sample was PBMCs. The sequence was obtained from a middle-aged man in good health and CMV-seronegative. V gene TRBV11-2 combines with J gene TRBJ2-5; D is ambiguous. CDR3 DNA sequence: TGTGCCAGCAGCGCGGCCGTGCATAGAGAGACCCAGTACTTC. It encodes CASSAAVHRETQYF.